The T cell receptor (beta chain) described here comes from a study of regulatory T cells in long-lasting Graves disease. This clonotype was recorded at least ten times. Construction of the TCR beta libraries employed iRepertoire HTBI primers in conjunction with Arm-PCR of CDR3 regions. TCRdb independently ran MiXCR on the multiplex PCR reads; one entry per CDR3 protein. The data contain some 560,000 distinct CDR3 sequences, around 15% of them seen just once; the ten biggest clones take up 20% to 30%. Time point specified: newly diagnosed GD, antithyroid drugs for less than 3 months. PBMCs provided the RNA from which the TCR library was made. A further study also used this sample, focusing on T cells in Graves' hyperthyroidism and ophthalmopathy. Turning to that study: Together with thyroid ultrasound, orbital computed tomography, serum thyroxine and TRAb, clinical symptoms were used for diagnoses. TCR CDR3 underwent first-round RT-PCR with the HTBI primer set.

The sequence derives from a woman aged 35 to 59 with Graves disease. Material: peripheral blood mononuclear cells (PBMCs), obtained at new diagnosis, from a patient treated with antithyroid drugs.

CDR3 loop: CSVESGTYEQYF. In DNA, the CDR3 is TGCAGCGTTGAAAGTGGGACCTACGAGCAGTACTTC. The J gene is TRBJ2-7, the V gene TRBV29-1, with D unclear. With 2 bases removed from V and 2 bases from J, the gap between germline ends came to 7 bases. The length of the CDR3 is 12 residues. From germline, CDR1 is SQVTM and CDR2 ANQGSEA.